Listed here is a single TCR beta chain. What it binds is not known. V was pared by 2 bases and J by 4 bases, with 11 bases between. Germline CDR1 SGHNT, CDR2 YYREEE (reference sequence). The CDR3 is 14 amino acids. This sample is drawn from a study of T cell responses to AZD1222 COVID-19 vaccine. Method: immunoSEQ multiplex PCR; TCRdb's copy keeps in-frame clones and lacks some. The sample consists of roughly 99,000 clones, around 90% of them appearing once. Overall study results and limits: Reportedly, nearly half the spike-specific TCRs target unmutated variant regions. Along spike, vaccine-associated CD4 TCRs were found throughout, with dominance at 160-218 and 743-854.

This TCR came from an adult in good health. This rearrangement joins TRBV5-4 to TRBJ2-3; D gene unclear. This sample comprised peripheral blood, obtained on day 0 of AZD1222 vaccination. The CDR3 coding sequence is TGTGCCAGCAGCTTTGAAGGTGGGGCAGATACGCAGTATTTT. Amino acid sequence: CASSFEGGADTQYF.